These 27 T cell receptor beta chains originate from one sample sequenced in a study of brain T cells in children with intractable seizures. Sample time point: blood from clinic visit 5 months post-surgery; TSC patient then seizure free. The protocol was immunoSEQ multiplex PCR, while the TCRdb copy is restricted to in-frame clones and leaves out a portion. The sample lists about 320,000 clones, 93% occurring once. The sample in question was peripheral blood, obtained less than 6 months after surgery. These receptors were obtained from a boy younger than two with tuberous sclerosis and intractable seizures.

The J gene is TRBJ2-3, the V gene TRBV7-9; tentative D call: TRBD2 (6 bases). The CDR3 totals 14 residues. The germline V gene encodes CDR1 SEHNR and CDR2 FQNEAQ (reference sequence). Trimming removed 4 bases at V and 6 bases at J, with 14 bases between. CDR3: CASSSITSRDTQYF. In DNA, the CDR3 is TGTGCCAGCAGCTCAATTACTAGCAGGGATACGCAGTATTTT.

This chain uses TRBV5-4 with TRBJ2-5; no clear D gene. The germline V gene has CDR1 SGHNT and CDR2 YYREEE (reference sequence). V lost 3 bases and J 5 bases, leaving 11 bases between the germline ends. This CDR3 has 13 amino acids. This CDR3 is CASSYVPVETQYF. CDR3 nucleotide sequence: TGTGCCAGCAGCTATGTCCCGGTGGAGACCCAGTACTTC.

This clone was seen a single time. V is TRBV4-2 and J is TRBJ2-3, with D possibly matching TRBD1 (6 bases). Trimming removed 0 bases at V and 4 bases at J, with 17 bases between. Looked up from germline, CDR1 is LGHNA and CDR2 is YNFKEQ. The CDR3 is 17 residues long. This CDR3 is CASSQEFSGVIPDTQYF. The CDR3 DNA reads as TGTGCCAGCAGCCAAGAGTTCTCAGGGGTAATCCCAGATACGCAGTATTTT.

The CDR3 DNA follows: TGTGCCAGCAGCTCCCTAGACTACTCTGGAAACACCATATATTTT. As protein: CASSSLDYSGNTIYF. The chain links TRBV7-8 to TRBJ1-3; no clear D gene. This CDR3 region has 15 residues. The germline CDR1 and CDR2 sequences are SGHVS and FQNEAQ. V lost 4 bases to trimming and J lost 0 bases, with 10 bases between them.

The chain is built from TRBV14 and TRBJ2-5; no firm D call. The CDR3 runs to 13 residues. CDR1 and CDR2 (germline): SGHDN, FVKESK. The V end was cut by 0 bases, the J end by 11 bases, with 13 bases between. The CDR3: CASSQDLSVAQYF. The DNA of the CDR3 is TGTGCCAGCAGCCAAGATCTATCGGTGGCGCAGTACTTC. Full variable domain (rest looked up from reference TRBV14 and TRBJ2-5): EAGVTQFPSHSVIEKGQTVTLRCDPISGHDNLYWYRRVMGKEIKFLLHFVKESKQDESGMPNNRFLAERTGGTYSTLKVQPAELEDSGVYFCASSQDLSVAQYFGPGTRLLVL.

The genes are TRBV7-6 and TRBJ1-1; perhaps TRBD1 as D (6 bases). The germline CDR1 and CDR2 sequences are SGHVS and FNYEAQ. Trimming cost V 7 bases and J 4 bases, with 13 bases left between them. The CDR3 consists of 13 residues. The CDR3 sequence: CASTLVRGTEAFF. In DNA form, the CDR3 reads TGTGCCAGCACCCTGGTCAGGGGCACTGAAGCTTTCTTT.

The rearrangement links TRBV28 to TRBJ1-5; D is uncertain. Germline lookup yields CDR1 MDHEN and CDR2 SYDVKM. The CDR3 sequence is 12 residues long. V lost 5 bases and J lost 3, with 5 bases in between. The CDR3 protein is CASSRTNQPQHF. The CDR3 DNA reads TGTGCCAGCAGTCGTACCAATCAGCCCCAGCATTTT.

This clone is a singleton in its sample. This chain connects TRBV9 to TRBJ1-2; D call uncertain. Trimming left V 0 bases short and J 4 bases short, with 10 bases between. The CDR3 runs 14 residues. Germline CDR1 SGDLS, CDR2 YYNGEE. The CDR3 sequence is CASSVGEGSYGYTF. For the CDR3, the DNA is TGTGCCAGCAGCGTAGGTGAAGGGTCCTATGGCTACACCTTC.

V usage is TRBV19 and J usage is TRBJ2-7; D gene ambiguous. CDR3 length: 14 amino acids. Germline lookup yields CDR1 LNHDA and CDR2 SQIVND (reference sequence). The germline V and J ends were trimmed by 0 bases and 2 bases, with 8 bases remaining between them. CDR3 in DNA: TGTGCCAGTAGTATAGACGACGGTACCTACGAGCAGTACTTC. This encodes CASSIDDGTYEQYF.

This chain connects TRBV28 to TRBJ2-6; 12 bases are a match to TRBD1. The V and J ends lost 5 bases and 4 bases, in that order; junction bases with no gene match: 9. The CDR3 contains 18 residues. The germline CDR1 and CDR2 sequences are MDHEN and SYDVKM. DNA for the CDR3: TGTGCCAGCAGTCTGGGGGGACAGGGGGCCTCCGGGGCCAACGTCCTGACTTTC. Encoded protein: CASSLGGQGASGANVLTF.

The count of this clone is one. CDR3 coding DNA: TGTGCCATCCGGACAGGGCCCTACGAGCAGTACTTC. Its protein product is CAIRTGPYEQYF. The J gene is TRBJ2-7, the V gene TRBV6-6, with 8 bases aligning to TRBD1. Germline lookup yields CDR1 MNHNY and CDR2 SVGAGI (reference sequence). Trimming took 10 bases from V and 2 from J; bases not matched to a gene: 4. The CDR3 runs 12 residues.

The chain has TRBV6-5 and TRBJ2-1; the match to TRBD2 covers 9 bases. Trimming cost V 3 bases and J 10 bases; bases outside gene matches: 10. The CDR3 extends over 15 amino acids. From germline, CDR1 is MNHEY and CDR2 SVGAGI. The CDR3 DNA sequence: TGTGCCAGCAGTTATTCTACTAGCGGGCTTAACGAGCAGTTCTTC. The encoded protein is CASSYSTSGLNEQFF.

The table lists this clone with a count of one. V gene TRBV5-1 combines with J gene TRBJ1-5; weak D call: TRBD1 (5 bases). Per germline, CDR1 SGHRS and CDR2 YFSETQ. The CDR3 contains 14 residues. V lost 4 bases to trimming and J lost 6 bases, with 14 bases between them. The CDR3 loop reads CASSPQGDGQPQHF. The CDR3 bases are TGCGCCAGCAGCCCCCAGGGTGACGGTCAGCCCCAGCATTTT.

This chain connects TRBV19 to TRBJ1-1; 7 bases line up with TRBD1. This CDR3 is built from 15 residues. CDR1 and CDR2 (germline): LNHDA, SQIVND (reference sequence). V dropped 7 bases and J dropped 6; count of bases not matched to a gene: 14. The CDR3 is CASKGQGGLMAEAFF. The CDR3 nucleotides are TGTGCCAGTAAAGGGCAGGGGGGTCTTATGGCTGAAGCTTTCTTT.

This clone showed up just once. The chain couples TRBV7-8 to TRBJ2-1; D might be TRBD1 or TRBD2, each matching 5 bases. Trimming cost V 1 base and J 8 bases, with 24 bases left between them. CDR1 is SGHVS and CDR2 is FQNEAQ in the germline V gene. The CDR3 is 18 residues long. The CDR3 bases are TGTGCCAGCAGCTTAGATCCGTACAGGCCAAGGAAGGAGGATGAGCAGTTCTTC. It specifies CASSLDPYRPRKEDEQFF. The variable domain in full, with the rest retrieved from reference TRBV7-8 and TRBJ2-1, is GAGVSQSPRYKVAKRGQDVALRCDPISGHVSLFWYQQALGQGPEFLTYFQNEAQLDKSGLPSDRFFAERPEGSVSTLKIQRTQQEDSAVYLCASSLDPYRPRKEDEQFFGPGTRLTVL.

The gene calls are TRBV7-9 and TRBJ2-2; 9 bases fit TRBD2. V dropped 4 bases and J dropped 6; count of bases not matched to a gene: 6. CDR1 and CDR2 (germline): SEHNR, FQNEAQ (reference sequence). The CDR3 is 15 amino acids. CDR3 sequence: CASSSGGGGPGELFF. As DNA, the CDR3 is TGTGCCAGCAGCTCAGGCGGGGGGGGACCCGGGGAGCTGTTTTTT.

The V and J genes are TRBV7-3 and TRBJ2-1; 10 nucleotides line up with TRBD2. Trimming at V came to 3 bases and at J to 9 bases, leaving 8 bases not matched to a gene. Germline assignment: CDR1 SGHTA and CDR2 FQGTGA. This CDR3 is built from 15 residues. The CDR3, as DNA: TGTGCCAGCAGCTTTGGTCTAGCGGGGGCTAGTGAGCAGTTCTTC. Its protein product is CASSFGLAGASEQFF.

The count of this clone is one. This chain's CDR3 is CASSEHGGYEQYF. CDR3 in DNA: TGTGCCAGCAGTGAACACGGGGGGTACGAGCAGTACTTC. This rearrangement joins TRBV6-1 to TRBJ2-7; 7 nucleotides agree with TRBD2. V lost 2 bases to trimming and J lost 4 bases; unmatched junction nucleotides: 2. CDR1 MNHNS and CDR2 SASEGT come from the germline V gene. The CDR3 is 13 residues long.

This chain connects TRBV2 to TRBJ2-1; the D is unclear. The CDR3 contains 13 residues. The germline CDR1 and CDR2 sequences are SNHLY and FYNNEI. The ends were cut back, 10 bases at V and 6 bases at J, with 16 bases in the middle. The CDR3 nucleotides read TGTGCCAACAAGGCCATGACGGTCAATGAGCAGTTCTTC. This codes for CANKAMTVNEQFF.

This clone was detected only once. The genes are TRBV7-9 and TRBJ2-7; D gene unclear. This CDR3 comprises 12 residues. Germline loops: CDR1 SEHNR, CDR2 FQNEAQ (reference sequence). V lost 1 base to trimming and J lost 7 bases, with 8 bases between them. The CDR3 sequence: CASSLEPAEQYF. The CDR3 region has the DNA TGTGCCAGCAGCTTAGAACCCGCAGAGCAGTACTTC.

V and J are TRBV2 and TRBJ2-5; D is possibly TRBD2 (6 bases). The CDR3 totals 14 residues. The V gene's germline CDR1 is SNHLY and CDR2 FYNNEI. Trimming cost V 2 bases and J 2 bases, with 9 bases left between them. For the CDR3, the DNA is TGTGCCAGCAGTGAATTGGGGACTCAAGAGACCCAGTACTTC. It is translated as CASSELGTQETQYF. The full variable domain, rest sourced from reference TRBV2 and TRBJ2-5, is EPEVTQTPSHQVTQMGQEVILRCVPISNHLYFYWYRQILGQKVEFLVSFYNNEISEKSEIFDDQFSVERPDGSNFTLKIRSTKLEDSAMYFCASSELGTQETQYFGPGTRLLVL.

This chain connects TRBV5-1 to TRBJ2-7, with 9 bases aligning to TRBD1. The CDR3 consists of 14 residues. The V and J ends lost 4 bases and 3 bases, in that order; junction bases with no gene match: 5. The germline CDR1 and CDR2 sequences are SGHRS and YFSETQ. Here the CDR3 reads CASSPDRGDYEQYF. CDR3 sequence (DNA): TGCGCCAGCAGCCCGGACAGGGGAGACTACGAGCAGTACTTC.

The chain employs TRBV30 and TRBJ2-1; D gene unclear. V was cut by 1 base and J by 5 bases, with 3 bases left in between. Germline CDR1 reads GTSNPN; CDR2 reads SVGIG (reference sequence). CDR3 length: 11 amino acids. The CDR3 sequence: CAWSENNEQFF. The CDR3 bases are TGTGCCTGGAGTGAAAACAATGAGCAGTTCTTC.

The gene calls are TRBV28 and TRBJ2-7, with a weak D call TRBD1 (5 bases). The CDR3 sequence is 13 residues long. V shed 7 bases and J shed 3 bases, with 13 bases lying between them. Germline CDR1 MDHEN, CDR2 SYDVKM. The CDR3 DNA reads TGTGCCAGCATGGGGCCGCCTCTCTACGAGCAGTACTTC. It encodes CASMGPPLYEQYF. Variable domain in full (rest from reference TRBV28 and TRBJ2-7): DVKVTQSSRYLVKRTGEKVFLECVQDMDHENMFWYRQDPGLGLRLIYFSYDVKMKEKGDIPEGYSVSREKKERFSLILESASTNQTSMYLCASMGPPLYEQYFGPGTRLTVT.

This clone was seen only once. The chain links TRBV30 to TRBJ2-5, with 8 bases that match TRBD2. This CDR3 has 14 amino acids. Germline V gene data show CDR1 as GTSNPN and CDR2 as SVGIG (reference sequence). V was clipped by 4 bases and J by 4 bases; unmatched bases: 8. CDR3 sequence reads: CAWMGIAGTETQYF. The CDR3, as DNA: TGTGCCTGGATGGGGATAGCGGGAACAGAGACCCAGTACTTC.

The genes are TRBV5-1 and TRBJ2-7; 7 bases agree with TRBD1. CDR1 and CDR2 from the germline V gene are SGHRS and YFSETQ. V was pared by 4 bases and J by 9 bases, with 13 bases of the junction left unmatched. The CDR3 sequence is 14 residues long. The CDR3 sequence is CASSAGTEGRMQYF. DNA of the CDR3: TGCGCCAGCAGCGCCGGGACAGAAGGTCGCATGCAGTACTTC. Looking up the rest from reference TRBV5-1 and TRBJ2-7 gives the full variable domain: KAGVTQTPRYLIKTRGQQVTLSCSPISGHRSVSWYQQTPGQGLQFLFEYFSETQRNKGNFPGRFSGRQFSNSRSEMNVSTLELGDSALYLCASSAGTEGRMQYFGPGTRLTVT.

Comments on this clone: Germline is not matched at one junction end, which may reflect a read error. The chain uses TRBV6-7 and TRBJ2-7; 7 nucleotides match TRBD2. TRBV6-7 is sorted into the ORF group, with uncertain function. This CDR3 comprises 13 residues. The chain's CDR3 is CASSYSASGPGVF. Written as DNA, the CDR3 is TGTGCCAGCAGTTACTCGGCTAGCGGCCCCGGGGTCTTC.